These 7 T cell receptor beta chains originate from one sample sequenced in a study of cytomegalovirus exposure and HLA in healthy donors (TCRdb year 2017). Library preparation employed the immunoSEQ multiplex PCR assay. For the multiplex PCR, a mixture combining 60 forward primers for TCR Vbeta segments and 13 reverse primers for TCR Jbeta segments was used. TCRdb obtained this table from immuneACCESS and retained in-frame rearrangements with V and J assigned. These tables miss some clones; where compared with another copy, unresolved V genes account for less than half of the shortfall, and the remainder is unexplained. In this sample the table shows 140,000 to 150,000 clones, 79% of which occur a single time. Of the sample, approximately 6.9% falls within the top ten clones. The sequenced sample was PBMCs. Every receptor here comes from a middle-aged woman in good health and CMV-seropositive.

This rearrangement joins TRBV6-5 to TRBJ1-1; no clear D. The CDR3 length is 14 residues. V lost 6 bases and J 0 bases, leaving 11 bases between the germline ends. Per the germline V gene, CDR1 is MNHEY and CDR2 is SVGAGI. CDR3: CASSSNYLNTEAFF. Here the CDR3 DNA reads TGTGCCAGCAGCTCGAACTACTTGAACACTGAAGCTTTCTTT.

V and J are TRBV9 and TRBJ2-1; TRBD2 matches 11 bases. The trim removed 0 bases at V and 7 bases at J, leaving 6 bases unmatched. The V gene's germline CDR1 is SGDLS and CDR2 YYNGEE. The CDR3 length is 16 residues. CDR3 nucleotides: TGTGCCAGCAGCGTAGGTGCTAGCGGGGGGCCAAATGAGCAGTTCTTC. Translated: CASSVGASGGPNEQFF. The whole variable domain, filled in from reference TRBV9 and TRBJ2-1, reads DSGVTQTPKHLITATGQRVTLRCSPRSGDLSVYWYQQSLDQGLQFLIQYYNGEERAKGNILERFSAQQFPDLHSELNLSSLELGDSALYFCASSVGASGGPNEQFFGPGTRLTVL.

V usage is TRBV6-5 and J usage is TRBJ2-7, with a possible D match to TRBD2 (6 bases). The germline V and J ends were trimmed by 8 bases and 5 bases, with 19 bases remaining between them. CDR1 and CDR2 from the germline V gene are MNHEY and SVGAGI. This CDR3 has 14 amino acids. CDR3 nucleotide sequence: TGTGCCAGCCGCCAACTAGCTGGTACCCACGAGCAGTACTTC. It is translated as CASRQLAGTHEQYF.

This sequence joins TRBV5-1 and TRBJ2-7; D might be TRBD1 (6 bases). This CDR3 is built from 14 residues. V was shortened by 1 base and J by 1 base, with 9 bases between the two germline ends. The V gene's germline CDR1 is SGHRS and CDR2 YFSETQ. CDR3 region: CASSLPDSSYEQYF. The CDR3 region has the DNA TGCGCCAGCAGCTTGCCGGACAGTTCCTACGAGCAGTACTTC.

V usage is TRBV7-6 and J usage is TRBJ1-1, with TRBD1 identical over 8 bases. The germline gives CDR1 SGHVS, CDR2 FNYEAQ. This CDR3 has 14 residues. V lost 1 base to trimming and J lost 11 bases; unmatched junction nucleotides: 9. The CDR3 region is CASSLVNTGGEAFF. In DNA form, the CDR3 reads TGTGCCAGCAGCTTAGTGAATACAGGGGGTGAGGCTTTCTTT.

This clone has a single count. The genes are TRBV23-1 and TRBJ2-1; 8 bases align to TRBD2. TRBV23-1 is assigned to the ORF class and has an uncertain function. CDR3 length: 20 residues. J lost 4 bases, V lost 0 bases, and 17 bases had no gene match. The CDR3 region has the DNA TGCGCCAGCAGTCAATCTCCCGGGACTAGGCTTATAACGAAGTACAATGAGCAGTTCTTC. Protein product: CASSQSPGTRLITKYNEQFF.

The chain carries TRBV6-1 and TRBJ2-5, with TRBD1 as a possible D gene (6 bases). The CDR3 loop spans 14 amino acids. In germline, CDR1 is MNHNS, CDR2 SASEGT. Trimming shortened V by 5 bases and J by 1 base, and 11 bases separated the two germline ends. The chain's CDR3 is CASSPGQFQETQYF. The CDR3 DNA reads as TGTGCCAGCAGTCCCGGACAGTTCCAAGAGACCCAGTACTTC.